The rows below give T cell receptor beta chains drawn from one sample of a study of cytomegalovirus exposure and HLA in healthy donors. Some clones are missing from TCRdb's copy, which holds only in-frame ones; the method was immunoSEQ multiplex PCR. The sample comprises 150,000 to 200,000 clones, around 79% of which are singletons, and more than 3.5% rests with the top ten. The sequenced sample consisted of PBMCs. These receptors originate from a man between 40 and 49 years old in good health and CMV-seronegative. Both conserved end residues are trimmed from each CDR3. D genes are given only for firm matches.

v_call: TRBV6-6
d_call: -
j_call: TRBJ2-3
cdr3_aa: ASSYAPTSTDTQY

v_call: TRBV9
d_call: -
j_call: TRBJ1-5
cdr3_aa: ASSVEGGPYQPQH

v_call: TRBV19
d_call: -
j_call: TRBJ2-7
cdr3_aa: ASSIGRGATYEQY

v_call: TRBV5-5
d_call: -
j_call: TRBJ2-7
cdr3_aa: ASSSRLPYEQY

v_call: TRBV4-3
d_call: TRBD2
j_call: TRBJ2-3
cdr3_aa: ASSQDVGLAVTDTQY

v_call: TRBV19
d_call: -
j_call: TRBJ2-2
cdr3_aa: ASSTQSRVTNTGELF

v_call: TRBV27
d_call: -
j_call: TRBJ2-7
cdr3_aa: ASSLSRGEQY

v_call: TRBV4-2
d_call: -
j_call: TRBJ2-1
cdr3_aa: ASSQEAQGQSSYNEQF

v_call: TRBV5-6
d_call: -
j_call: TRBJ1-5
cdr3_aa: ASSWRGGGDQPQH

v_call: TRBV7-2
d_call: -
j_call: TRBJ1-2
cdr3_aa: ASSQTESGYT

v_call: TRBV30
d_call: TRBD1
j_call: TRBJ1-2
cdr3_aa: ASIRGGTGVGGYT

v_call: TRBV18
d_call: TRBD2
j_call: TRBJ2-3
cdr3_aa: ASSPRSPSGASSTDTQY

v_call: TRBV2
d_call: -
j_call: TRBJ2-7
cdr3_aa: ASSDPFQGPYEQY

v_call: TRBV7-9
d_call: -
j_call: TRBJ1-4
cdr3_aa: ASSLGTDNEKLF

v_call: TRBV5-1
d_call: TRBD1
j_call: TRBJ2-7
cdr3_aa: ASSANPGQGVEEQY

v_call: TRBV27
d_call: -
j_call: TRBJ2-2
cdr3_aa: ASSLIRTGELF

v_call: TRBV5-5
d_call: TRBD2
j_call: TRBJ2-3
cdr3_aa: ASIYGLAGTSDTQY

v_call: TRBV6-5
d_call: -
j_call: TRBJ2-7
cdr3_aa: ASSYYGGAGYEQY

v_call: TRBV6-5
d_call: -
j_call: TRBJ2-7
cdr3_aa: ASSSQGHEQY

v_call: TRBV7-2
d_call: TRBD2
j_call: TRBJ2-5
cdr3_aa: ASSWRGGAETQY

v_call: TRBV27
d_call: TRBD1
j_call: TRBJ2-6
cdr3_aa: ASSLYGTGRAGANVLT

v_call: TRBV13
d_call: -
j_call: TRBJ2-5
cdr3_aa: ASKQGGWETQY

v_call: TRBV10-2
d_call: TRBD1
j_call: TRBJ1-2
cdr3_aa: ASSESAGGDGYT

v_call: TRBV7-9
d_call: -
j_call: TRBJ1-4
cdr3_aa: ASSFWTATNEKLF

v_call: TRBV7-2
d_call: -
j_call: TRBJ2-7
cdr3_aa: ASSLVSGAEQY

v_call: TRBV4-1
d_call: -
j_call: TRBJ2-7
cdr3_aa: ASSQGDSGYFYEQY

v_call: TRBV6-1
d_call: TRBD1
j_call: TRBJ2-3
cdr3_aa: ASSPPGTVTDTQY

v_call: TRBV7-3
d_call: TRBD2
j_call: TRBJ2-3
cdr3_aa: ASSFGLAGGTDTQY

v_call: TRBV5-4
d_call: -
j_call: TRBJ1-4
cdr3_aa: ASSLPDSEKLF

v_call: TRBV6-5
d_call: -
j_call: TRBJ1-1
cdr3_aa: ASRRQVGNTEAF

v_call: TRBV4-3
d_call: TRBD2
j_call: TRBJ2-1
cdr3_aa: ASSLTSGGEYEQF

v_call: TRBV10-3
d_call: TRBD1
j_call: TRBJ1-2
cdr3_aa: AITGRQGDYGYT

v_call: TRBV11-2
d_call: -
j_call: TRBJ2-1
cdr3_aa: ASSEGGRPRL

v_call: TRBV7-9
d_call: -
j_call: TRBJ2-7
cdr3_aa: ASSPIPSEQY

v_call: TRBV15
d_call: -
j_call: TRBJ2-2
cdr3_aa: ATLEQGDNTGELF

v_call: TRBV5-4
d_call: TRBD1
j_call: TRBJ2-7
cdr3_aa: ASSGGYFRTGTYEQY

v_call: TRBV7-3
d_call: -
j_call: TRBJ1-1
cdr3_aa: ASSLNPGINTEAF

v_call: TRBV5-4
d_call: -
j_call: TRBJ2-7
cdr3_aa: ATSKGSYEQY

v_call: TRBV7-2
d_call: TRBD2
j_call: TRBJ2-1
cdr3_aa: ASSLGDPAGGREQF

v_call: TRBV6-5
d_call: -
j_call: TRBJ1-6
cdr3_aa: ASTDRDSPLH

v_call: TRBV5-1
d_call: TRBD1
j_call: TRBJ2-3
cdr3_aa: ASSLVGTVTDTQY

v_call: TRBV6-1
d_call: TRBD1
j_call: TRBJ2-7
cdr3_aa: ASSEETGRTYEQY

v_call: TRBV7-2
d_call: TRBD2
j_call: TRBJ2-3
cdr3_aa: ASSRRGTSGGSSTDTQY

v_call: TRBV7-2
d_call: TRBD1
j_call: TRBJ2-2
cdr3_aa: ASRRTGTGGVVTGELF

v_call: TRBV15
d_call: -
j_call: TRBJ1-4
cdr3_aa: ATSRDGQTTNEKLF

v_call: TRBV6-5
d_call: TRBD1
j_call: TRBJ1-4
cdr3_aa: ASSYWDRGELF

v_call: TRBV5-6
d_call: TRBD1
j_call: TRBJ2-5
cdr3_aa: ASSLANNRGETQY

v_call: TRBV6-1
d_call: TRBD2
j_call: TRBJ2-1
cdr3_aa: ASSQRGAGDEQF